This passage covers 2 T cell receptor beta chains from one sample sequenced in a study of shared clonotypes between healthy human individuals (dated by TCRdb to between 2020 and 2021). CD8 naive samples consisted of CD45RO-negative cells that were positively selected for CCR7, yielding a CD45RA+CCR7+ population without TemRA cells. Libraries were made using the immunoSEQ multiplex PCR assay. As stored in TCRdb, this immuneACCESS dataset retains in-frame rearrangements with V and J assigned. A fraction of the clones does not appear; measured against another copy, unresolved V genes explain less than half of the discrepancy, and the remainder lacks a known reason. This sample gives hundreds of thousands of clones in total; roughly 96% of them show up just once. About 0.12% of the sample is held by the ten biggest clonotypes. Source material: naive CD8+ T cells sorted from blood. The sample's cell subset or site label is to be understood as: CD45RA+CCR7+. These receptors were collected from a woman aged 25-40 years in good health.

V usage is TRBV7-9 and J usage is TRBJ2-3; D gene uncertain. The CDR3 contains 12 residues. Germline values: CDR1 SEHNR, CDR2 FQNEAQ (reference sequence). The V end was cut by 7 bases, the J end by 5 bases, with 10 bases between. CDR3 in amino acids: CASTYRRDTQYF. DNA of the CDR3: TGTGCCAGCACCTACCGGCGAGATACGCAGTATTTT. Full variable domain (rest looked up from reference TRBV7-9 and TRBJ2-3): DTGVSQNPRHKITKRGQNVTFRCDPISEHNRLYWYRQTLGQGPEFLTYFQNEAQLEKSRLLSDRFSAERPKGSFSTLEIQRTEQGDSAMYLCASTYRRDTQYFGPGTRLTVL.

V gene TRBV28 combines with J gene TRBJ1-1; D gene uncertain. Germline CDR1 MDHEN, CDR2 SYDVKM. Between the trimmed V and J ends, which lost 7 bases and 5 bases, there was a span of 17 bases. This CDR3 region has 14 residues. This CDR3 is CASTLDSARTEAFF. CDR3 DNA sequence: TGTGCCAGCACCTTGGACTCCGCGCGAACTGAAGCTTTCTTT.